Sequencing of this T cell receptor (beta chain) was carried out in a study of T cells in Graves' hyperthyroidism and ophthalmopathy. Graves' hyperthyroidism without ophthalmopathy progression within 18 months was termed stable. Patients were excluded because of uncontrolled infection, other autoimmune disease, pregnancy or lactation. It was RNA transcripts that yielded the amplified TCR beta CDR3 regions. First-round RT-PCR of the TCR CDR3 relied on the HTBI primer set. Using its own MiXCR run on the multiplex PCR reads, TCRdb lists one record per CDR3 protein. Among 540,000 or so distinct CDR3 sequences, around 16% were seen once, and the ten largest hold about 7%. Germline loops: CDR1 KGHSH, CDR2 LQKENI. Trimming cost V 0 bases and J 0 bases; bases outside gene matches: 0. The CDR3 is 17 residues long.

The chain is built from TRBV18 and TRBJ2-2, with TRBD1 identical over 11 bases. The sample comprised blood. This sequence was found in a woman aged 30 to 39 with Graves' hyperthyroidism. CDR3 residues: CASSPPGQGANTGELFF. The CDR3 region has the DNA TGTGCCAGCTCACCACCGGGACAGGGGGCGAACACCGGGGAGCTGTTTTTT.